This record covers a single T cell receptor (beta chain). Its target is unknown. Profiled with immunoSEQ multiplex PCR; TCRdb holds only in-frame clones, not every one. The sample lists 25,000 to 30,000 clones, 82% occurring once. The data originate from a study of T cells in localized non-small cell lung cancer. Germline assignment: CDR1 SQVTM and CDR2 ANQGSEA. This CDR3 region has 10 residues. Between the trimmed V and J ends, which lost 3 bases and 5 bases, there was a span of 4 bases. Study-level findings and limits: Of the tissues analyzed, uninvolved adjacent lung showed maximal T cell clonality, greater than tumor. A median about 54 of the top 100 tumor clones appeared in adjacent lung.

This receptor was taken from a woman aged 40 to 75 with stage I lung adenocarcinoma. Sequenced material: peripheral blood, taken before any cancer treatment. The V gene is TRBV29-1, the J gene TRBJ2-5; D is unresolved. For the CDR3, the DNA is TGCAGCGTTGAGAGCGAGACCCAGTACTTC. Amino acid sequence: CSVESETQYF.